This T cell receptor (beta chain) emerged from a study of breast tumors, draining lymph nodes, adjacent tissues. General study findings and limits: Tumor repertoires ranked between lymph nodes and nontumor tissue in diversity, with V and J gene preferences.

TCRdb independently ran MiXCR on the multiplex PCR reads; one entry per CDR3 protein. Among about 140,000 distinct CDR3 sequences listed, around 20% were seen once. As to this clonotype: Its specificity is not known. This may be a read error, as it is one base from a much larger clone.

The germline CDR1 and CDR2 sequences are DFQATT and SNEGSKA (reference sequence). The CDR3 runs 18 residues. Trimming cost V 3 bases and J 0 bases, with 21 bases left between them. Samples came from axillary lymph nodes draining the breast cancer. The origin of this receptor is a female donor with breast cancer. Some clones in this sample may be carry-over from other donors' samples. Material: axillary lymph node tissue. This rearrangement joins TRBV20-1 to TRBJ2-1; D call uncertain. CDR3 nucleotide sequence: TGCAGTGCTAGTGGCGGACCAGGAGAAGCGAGCTCCTACAATGAGCAGTTCTTC. As protein: CSASGGPGEASSYNEQFF.